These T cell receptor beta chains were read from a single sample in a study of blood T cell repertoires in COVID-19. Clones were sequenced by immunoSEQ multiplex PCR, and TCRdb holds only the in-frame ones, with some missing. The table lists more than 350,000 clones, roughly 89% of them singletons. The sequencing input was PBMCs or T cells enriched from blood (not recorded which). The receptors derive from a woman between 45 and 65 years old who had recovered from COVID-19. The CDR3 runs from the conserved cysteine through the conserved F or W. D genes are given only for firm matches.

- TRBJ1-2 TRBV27 TGTGCCAGCAGTCCCCATCGGACAGCCTCCTCTGAGGGCTACACCTTC CASSPHRTASSEGYTF
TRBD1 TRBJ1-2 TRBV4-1 TGCGCCAGCAGCCCTTATTGGGACAGGGGAGGGTATGGCTACACCTTC CASSPYWDRGGYGYTF
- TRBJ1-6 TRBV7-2 TGTGCCAGCAGATTGGTGGGGCTCGATTCACCCCTCCACTTT CASRLVGLDSPLHF
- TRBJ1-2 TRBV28 TGTGCCAGCAGTTTCAATGTCTATGGCTACACCTTC CASSFNVYGYTF
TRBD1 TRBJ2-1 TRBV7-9 TGTGCCAGCAGCTCGTTGGGGACAGGGTTCCACAATGAGCAGTTCTTC CASSSLGTGFHNEQFF
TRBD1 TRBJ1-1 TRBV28 TGTGCCAGCAGCTGGACAGGGGGGAACACTGAAGCTTTCTTT CASSWTGGNTEAFF
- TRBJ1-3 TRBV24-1 TGTGCCACCAGCGACAGTTCCCCATTCAACTCTGGAAACACCATATATTTT CATSDSSPFNSGNTIYF
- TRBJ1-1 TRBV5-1 TGCGCCAGCAGCCCAGATCCTTCGGGGACTGAAGCTTTCTTT CASSPDPSGTEAFF
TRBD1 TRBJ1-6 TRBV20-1 TGCAGTGCTAGTTACGGACAGGGACGTTCACCCCTCCACTTT CSASYGQGRSPLHF
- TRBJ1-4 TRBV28 TGTGCCAGCAGGACCCCTTTCGGGGGGGTGCTCGAAAAACTGTTTTTT CASRTPFGGVLEKLFF
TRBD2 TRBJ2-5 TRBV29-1 TGCAGCGTTGGGGTTAGCGGGGGGGTAAGCGAGACCCAGTACTTC CSVGVSGGVSETQYF
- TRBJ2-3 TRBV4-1 TGCGCCAGCAGCCAAGTGGGCTACCAGAGAGCCACAGATACGCAGTATTTT CASSQVGYQRATDTQYF
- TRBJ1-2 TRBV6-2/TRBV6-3 TGTGCCAGCAGCCTACAGGTGTTCGGCTATGGCTACACCTTC CASSLQVFGYGYTF
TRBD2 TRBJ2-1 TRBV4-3 TGCGCCAGCAGCCAAGATCCGAGCGGGGGCTACAATGAGCAGTTCTTC CASSQDPSGGYNEQFF
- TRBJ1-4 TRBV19 TGTGCCAGTAGTAGGGGCGTTGCAACTAATGAAAAACTGTTTTTT CASSRGVATNEKLFF
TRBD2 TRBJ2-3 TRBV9 TGTGCCAGCAGCCCAATACTAGCGGGGGCTGCACTTGATACGCAGTATTTT CASSPILAGAALDTQYF
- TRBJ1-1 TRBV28 TGTGCCAGCAGTTCCCCCAGGGAAGTGAACACTGAAGCTTTCTTT CASSSPREVNTEAFF